The 18 T cell receptor beta chains below come from one sample, sequenced in a study of blood T cells in healthy people across ages. Primers used in a second PCR of about 6 to 11 cycles were a sample-barcoded 5' primer and a J-beta primer mix. TCRdb ran MiXCR on the 5' RACE reads and lists one entry per CDR3 protein. Of some 1.5 million distinct CDR3 sequences listed, about 28% are singletons. Sequences were obtained from blood. These receptors were obtained from a woman in her 30s in good health.

This clonotype was recorded a few times. The rearrangement joins TRBV9 to TRBJ2-7, with a tentative D call TRBD2 (5 bases). The germline CDR1 and CDR2 sequences are SGDLS and YYNGEE. The V end lost 5 bases, the J end lost 10 bases, and 28 bases lay between the germline ends. The CDR3 is 16 amino acids. In DNA, the CDR3 is TGTGCCAGCAGACCCTATGAACTACAAGAGAAGGAGGCCCAGTACTTC. Encoded protein: CASRPYELQEKEAQYF.

This chain uses TRBV4-1 with TRBJ1-1, with a tentative D call TRBD1 (6 bases). V dropped 2 bases and J dropped 11 bases, with 24 bases sitting between them. Germline CDR1 MGHRA, CDR2 YSYEKL. The CDR3 is 16 amino acids. Here the CDR3 DNA reads TGCGCCAGCAGCCAAACCACCCTAAGGGGGTCTATTGGGGCTTTCTTT. Protein product: CASSQTTLRGSIGAFF.

The rearrangement joins TRBV5-5 to TRBJ2-7; possibly TRBD2 for D (5 bases). CDR1 and CDR2 (germline): SGHKS, YYEKEE (reference sequence). Trimming cost V 6 bases and J 0 bases, with 16 bases left between them. This CDR3 has 15 residues. This CDR3 reads CASTSGLAASYEQYF. The CDR3 coding sequence is TGTGCCAGCACTTCCGGGCTAGCTGCCTCCTACGAGCAGTACTTC.

The genes are TRBV7-2 and TRBJ2-4; 8 bases are a match to TRBD1. The J call may be incorrect, as the DNA end agrees better with TRBJ2-7. Germline V CDR1 and CDR2: SGHTA, FQGNSA. This CDR3 has 15 amino acids. The CDR3 loop reads CASSADRGDTYEQYF. The CDR3 DNA follows: TGTGCCAGCAGCGCCGACAGGGGTGACACCTACGAGCAGTACTTC.

This clonotype was seen only a few times. The DNA for the CDR3 is TGTGCCAGCTGTCGACAGGTGGGGCATGGCTACACCTTC. Translating gives CASCRQVGHGYTF. V and J are TRBV2 and TRBJ1-2, with a weak D call TRBD1 (6 bases). CDR3 length: 13 amino acids. V gave up 8 bases and J gave up 6 bases, with 16 bases separating them. Germline CDR1 SNHLY, CDR2 FYNNEI.

Comment on this clonotype: The CDR3 carries no conserved terminal phenylalanine or tryptophan, so it likely arises from a read error. The chain links TRBV7-2 to TRBJ1-2; TRBD1 agrees at 9 bases. J was trimmed by 8 bases and V by 6 bases; bases with no gene match: 10. Germline V gives CDR1 SGHTA, CDR2 FQGNSA. CDR3 length: 14 amino acids. Here the CDR3 DNA reads TGTGCCAGCAGTCTATCCGGGACAGGGAGAGGCTACACCGTC. It is translated as CASSLSGTGRGYTV.

The chain is built from TRBV29-1 and TRBJ1-2; no firm D call. Trimming cost V 7 bases and J 2 bases, with 11 bases left between them. This CDR3 region has 12 residues. From germline, CDR1 is SQVTM and CDR2 ANQGSEA. This chain's CDR3 is CSGPSQNYGYTF. CDR3 bases: TGCAGCGGCCCTTCACAGAACTATGGCTACACCTTC.

The chain employs TRBV5-1 and TRBJ2-1, with D unclear. Germline lookup yields CDR1 SGHRS and CDR2 YFSETQ. The CDR3 extends over 15 amino acids. Trimming left V 7 bases short and J 0 bases short, with 14 bases between. The CDR3 DNA follows: TGCGCCAGCCATCGAGACTTCAGCTCCTACAATGAGCAGTTCTTC. It yields the protein CASHRDFSSYNEQFF. The full variable domain, its missing parts supplied by reference TRBV5-1 and TRBJ2-1, is KAGVTQTPRYLIKTRGQQVTLSCSPISGHRSVSWYQQTPGQGLQFLFEYFSETQRNKGNFPGRFSGRQFSNSRSEMNVSTLELGDSALYLCASHRDFSSYNEQFFGPGTRLTVL.

This clonotype was seen a handful of times. The rearrangement uses TRBV12-3 or TRBV12-4 and TRBJ2-7; 8 bases match TRBD1. V lost 7 bases, J lost 2 bases, and 10 bases stayed unmatched. CDR3 length: 15 residues. DNA of the CDR3: TGTGCCAGCACAGGGGGCCTGACCCGAGCCTACGAGCAGTACTTC. It codes for CASTGGLTRAYEQYF.

This rearrangement joins TRBV27 to TRBJ2-7; 7 positions match TRBD1. Germline V gene sequence: CDR1 MNHEY, CDR2 SMNVEV (reference sequence). The CDR3 extends over 13 amino acids. V dropped 2 bases and J dropped 7; count of bases not matched to a gene: 5. CDR3 DNA: TGTGCCAGCAGTTTAGGACAGGAGCATGAGCAGTACTTC. It codes for CASSLGQEHEQYF.

This clonotype was picked up a small number of times. The V gene is TRBV28, the J gene TRBJ2-5, with 11 bases that match TRBD2. The J segment lost 5 bases and the V segment lost 9 bases, leaving 11 bases of the junction unmatched. The CDR3 consists of 15 residues. CDR1 is MDHEN and CDR2 is SYDVKM in the germline V gene. The CDR3 DNA sequence: TGTGCCAGTCAAGCCGGGACTAGCGGTAGGGAGACCCAGTACTTC. Translating it yields CASQAGTSGRETQYF.

This clonotype was counted only a few times. The chain uses TRBV13 and TRBJ2-7, with TRBD2 matching 15 bases. CDR3 length: 16 amino acids. V gave up 0 bases and J gave up 7 bases; unmatched junction bases: 4. Germline values: CDR1 PRHDT, CDR2 FYEKMQ (reference sequence). CDR3 coding DNA: TGTGCCAGCAGCTTAGGGGGACTAGCGGGAGGCAATGAGCAGTACTTC. Protein: CASSLGGLAGGNEQYF.

This clonotype appeared a few times. The chain joins TRBV6-5 to TRBJ1-1; D gene unclear. The V end was cut by 2 bases, the J end by 1 base, with 14 bases between. CDR3 length: 16 amino acids. Germline lookup yields CDR1 MNHEY and CDR2 SVGAGI. The CDR3 DNA is TGTGCCAGCAGTTACGGTGACGCAAGGCAGAACACTGAAGCTTTCTTT. It yields the protein CASSYGDARQNTEAFF.

This clonotype was observed a handful of times. The chain links TRBV11-2 to TRBJ2-7; 7 nucleotides agree with TRBD2. The CDR3 totals 14 residues. Germline lookup yields CDR1 SGHAT and CDR2 FQNNGV. The V and J ends lost 2 bases and 4 bases, in that order; junction bases with no gene match: 5. CDR3 nucleotide sequence: TGTGCCAGCAGCTTATCGAGCGGGGTATACGAGCAGTACTTC. Amino acids: CASSLSSGVYEQYF.

This clonotype was seen only a few times. The chain joins TRBV6-1 to TRBJ2-5; TRBD1 matches 7 bases. The CDR3 has 17 amino acids. V trimming: 3 bases; J trimming: 3 bases; junction bases outside the gene matches: 13. Looked up from germline, CDR1 is MNHNS and CDR2 is SASEGT. CDR3 bases: TGTGCCAGCAGTGACAAGGACAGGCCATTTGAAAAAGAGACCCAGTACTTC. Protein: CASSDKDRPFEKETQYF.

This clonotype was found many times. CDR3 region: CATQKHRDQPQHF. The CDR3, as DNA: TGTGCCACCCAGAAGCACCGCGATCAGCCCCAGCATTTT. The chain recombines TRBV24-1 with TRBJ1-5; D unresolved. The CDR3 has 13 residues. V shed 9 bases and J shed 5 bases, with 13 bases lying between them. Germline V gene sequence: CDR1 KGHDR, CDR2 SFDVKD.

Many counts were recorded for this clonotype. The chain has TRBV5-1 and TRBJ2-1; 11 bases fit TRBD2. CDR1 SGHRS and CDR2 YFSETQ come from the germline V gene. CDR3 length: 14 amino acids. V lost 4 bases and J lost 9; bases outside the gene matches: 6. In nucleotides, the CDR3 is TGCGCCAGCAGCATTCGACTAGCGGGGACTGAGCAGTTCTTC. Amino acid sequence: CASSIRLAGTEQFF.

Details on this clonotype: A read error is possible here, since a much larger clone lies one base away. This sequence joins TRBV12-3 or TRBV12-4 and TRBJ2-7; 11 bases line up with TRBD1. The V and J ends lost 6 bases and 7 bases, in that order; junction bases with no gene match: 11. The CDR3 is made up of 15 amino acids. The CDR3 here is CASRPGTGGDNEQYF. The CDR3 DNA reads TGTGCCAGCAGACCTGGGACAGGGGGAGACAATGAGCAGTACTTC.